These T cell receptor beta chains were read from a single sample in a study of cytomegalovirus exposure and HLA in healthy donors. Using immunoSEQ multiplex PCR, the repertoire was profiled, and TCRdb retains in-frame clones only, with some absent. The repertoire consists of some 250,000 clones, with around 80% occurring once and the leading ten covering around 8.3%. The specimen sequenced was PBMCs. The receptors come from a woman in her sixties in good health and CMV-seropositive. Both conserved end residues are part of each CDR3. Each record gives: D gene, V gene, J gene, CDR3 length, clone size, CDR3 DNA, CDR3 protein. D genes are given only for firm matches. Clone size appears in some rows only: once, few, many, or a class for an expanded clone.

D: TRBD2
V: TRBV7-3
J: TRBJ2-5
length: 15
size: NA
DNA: TGTGCCAGCAGCTTAAGGGCTAGCGGGCAAGAGACCCAGTACTTC
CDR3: CASSLRASGQETQYF

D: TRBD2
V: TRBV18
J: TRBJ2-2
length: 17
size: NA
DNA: TGTGCCAGCTCATCAGGACTAGCGGGAGTTCGGACCGGGGAGCTGTTTTTT
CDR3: CASSSGLAGVRTGELFF

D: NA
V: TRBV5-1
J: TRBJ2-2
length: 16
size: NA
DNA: TGCGCCAGCAGCTCTTTGGGTGCGGGGAGCGCCGGGGAGCTGTTTTTT
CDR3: CASSSLGAGSAGELFF

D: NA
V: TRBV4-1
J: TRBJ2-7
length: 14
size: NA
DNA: TGCGCCAGCAGCCCCCTCGGAGCTCCCTACGAGCAGTACTTC
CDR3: CASSPLGAPYEQYF

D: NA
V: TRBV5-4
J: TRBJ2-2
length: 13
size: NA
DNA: TGTGCCAGCAGACAAAACTACGGCGGGGAGCTGTTTTTT
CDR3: CASRQNYGGELFF

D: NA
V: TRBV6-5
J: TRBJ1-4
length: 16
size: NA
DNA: TGTGCCAGCAGTTACGCGGCAGGGGACATTAATGAAAAACTGTTTTTT
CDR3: CASSYAAGDINEKLFF

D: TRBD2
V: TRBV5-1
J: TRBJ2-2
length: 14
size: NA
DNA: TGCGCCAGCAGCCAGCCGACTAGCGGGGGGGAGCTGTTTTTT
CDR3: CASSQPTSGGELFF

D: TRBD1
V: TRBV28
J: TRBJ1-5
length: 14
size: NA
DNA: TGTGCCAGCAGTTTTCAGACAGGGACTCAGCCCCAGCATTTT
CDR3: CASSFQTGTQPQHF

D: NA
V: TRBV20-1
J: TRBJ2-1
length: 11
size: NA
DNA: TGCAGTGCTAGAGATTCGAATGAGCAGTTCTTC
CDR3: CSARDSNEQFF

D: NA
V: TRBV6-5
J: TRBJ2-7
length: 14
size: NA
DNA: TGTGCCAGCAGTTCTAGACGAACTACCTACGAGCAGTACTTC
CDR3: CASSSRRTTYEQYF

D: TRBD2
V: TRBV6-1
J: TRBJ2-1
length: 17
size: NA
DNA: TGTGCCAGCAGTGAACCGGGACTAGCGGGAGGGCCTAATGAGCAGTTCTTC
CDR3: CASSEPGLAGGPNEQFF

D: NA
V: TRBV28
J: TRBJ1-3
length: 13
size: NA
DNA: TGTGCCACCTTTTACAGCTCTGGAAACACCATATATTTT
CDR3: CATFYSSGNTIYF

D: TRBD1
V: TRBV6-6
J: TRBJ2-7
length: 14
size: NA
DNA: TGTGCCAGCAGTCGCCTGGACAGGTACCACGAGCAGTACTTC
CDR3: CASSRLDRYHEQYF

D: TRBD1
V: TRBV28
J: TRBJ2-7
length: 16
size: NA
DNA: TGTGCCAGCAGTTTTAGTTGGGGACAGGACTCCTACGAGCAGTACTTC
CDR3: CASSFSWGQDSYEQYF

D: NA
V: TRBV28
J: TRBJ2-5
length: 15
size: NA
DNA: TGTGCCAGCAGCCCGAGGGGGCGGGGGGAAGAGACCCAGTACTTC
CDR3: CASSPRGRGEETQYF

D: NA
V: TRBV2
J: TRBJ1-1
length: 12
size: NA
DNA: TGTGCCAGCAGCCCGATAGTAGTTGAAGCTTTCTTT
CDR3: CASSPIVVEAFF

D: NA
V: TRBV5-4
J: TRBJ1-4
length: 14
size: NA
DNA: TGTGCCAGCAGCTTCCAGGCGAACGATGAAAAACTGTTTTTT
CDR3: CASSFQANDEKLFF

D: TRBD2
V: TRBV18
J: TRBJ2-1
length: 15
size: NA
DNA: TGTGCCAGCTCACCGGGACTACCCTGGCTCAATGAGCAGTTCTTC
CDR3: CASSPGLPWLNEQFF

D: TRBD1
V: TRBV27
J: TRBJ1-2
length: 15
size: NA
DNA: TGTGCCAGCAGTTTATCGACAGGGACGGGATATGGCTACACCTTC
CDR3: CASSLSTGTGYGYTF

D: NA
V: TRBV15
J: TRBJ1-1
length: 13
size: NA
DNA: TGTGCCACCAGCAGAGGTGTGGACTCTGAAGCTTTCTTT
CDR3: CATSRGVDSEAFF

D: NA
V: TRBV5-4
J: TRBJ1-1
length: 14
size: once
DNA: TGTGCCAGCAGCCTCCGGGATTTTAACACTGAAGCTTTCTTT
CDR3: CASSLRDFNTEAFF

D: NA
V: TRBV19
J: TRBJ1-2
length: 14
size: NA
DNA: TGTGCCAGTAGTCGGGGGGAGGTTGACTATGGCTACACCTTC
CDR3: CASSRGEVDYGYTF

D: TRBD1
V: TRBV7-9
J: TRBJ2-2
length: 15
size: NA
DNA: TGTGCCAGCAGCTCTCAACAGGGGCGAACCGGGGAGCTGTTTTTT
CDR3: CASSSQQGRTGELFF

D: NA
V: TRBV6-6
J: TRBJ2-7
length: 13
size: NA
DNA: TGTGCCAGCAGTTACGAGCTCTCCCCGGAGCAGTACTTC
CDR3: CASSYELSPEQYF

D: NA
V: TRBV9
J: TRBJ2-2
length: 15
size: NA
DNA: TGTGCCAGCAGCGATAGACTAGGTTGGACCGGGGAGCTGTTTTTT
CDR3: CASSDRLGWTGELFF

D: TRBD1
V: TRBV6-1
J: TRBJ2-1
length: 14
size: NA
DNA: TGTGCCAGCAGGTCGGGACAGGGGCCCAATGAGCAGTTCTTC
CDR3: CASRSGQGPNEQFF

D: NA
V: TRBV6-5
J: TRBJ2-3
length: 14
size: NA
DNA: TGTGCCAGCAGTTACGTAGGGGCATCAGATACGCAGTATTTT
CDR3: CASSYVGASDTQYF